The next 26 T cell receptor beta chains were all read from a single sample in a study of T cells in women clearing cervical HPV infection. Assay: immunoSEQ multiplex PCR; the TCRdb copy retains only in-frame clones and omits some. With 23,000 or so clones in the sample, the ten largest clones hold around 25%. The sample consisted of blood buffy coat. The receptors originated from a woman aged 18 to 75 with a cervical HPV16 infection that either progressed to CIN3+ or cleared (not recorded which).

Incomplete CDR3 DNA: TGTGCCAGCAGGTCGACAGGGGGACGTCAGCCC. This gives the protein CASRSTGGRQP. The complete CDR3 protein is CASRSTGGRQPQHF. The V gene is TRBV6-2 or TRBV6-3, the J gene TRBJ1-5; 9 bases fit TRBD1. The sequence runs out 3 residues before the end of the CDR3; the remainder is reconstructed from the germline J gene. There are 14 residues in the CDR3. CDR1 is MNHEY, CDR2 SVGEGT, per germline. J was trimmed by 6 bases and V by 6 bases; bases with no gene match: 6.

A note on this clone: The read terminates 3 residues ahead of where the CDR3 ends, so the germline J gene completes it. This chain connects TRBV5-1 to TRBJ2-7, with no clear D. CDR3 length equals 12 residues. CDR1 is SGHRS, CDR2 YFSETQ, per germline. The V end was cut by 4 bases, the J end by 6 bases, with 11 bases between. The CDR3 region is CASSPPRGEQYF. CDR3 DNA, as far as it was read: TGCGCCAGCAGCCCCCCCCGAGGCGAG. The full variable domain, with the rest looked up from reference TRBV5-1 and TRBJ2-7, is KAGVTQTPRYLIKTRGQQVTLSCSPISGHRSVSWYQQTPGQGLQFLFEYFSETQRNKGNFPGRFSGRQFSNSRSEMNVSTLELGDSALYLCASSPPRGEQYFGPGTRLTVT.

With respect to this clone: The sequence runs out 3 residues before the end of the CDR3; the remainder is reconstructed from the germline J gene. V gene TRBV5-1 combines with J gene TRBJ2-3, with 9 bases matching TRBD2. The CDR3 loop spans 14 amino acids. Germline CDR1 and CDR2: SGHRS and YFSETQ. CDR3 sequence reads: CASRLTSGQETQYF. The CDR3 bases that were read are TGCGCCAGCAGGTTGACTAGCGGACAAGAGACG.

As concerns this clone: Coverage ceases 3 residues before the CDR3 finishes, and the germline J gene fills in the end. The rearrangement joins TRBV28 to TRBJ2-7; D gene uncertain. Germline V gene data show CDR1 as MDHEN and CDR2 as SYDVKM. V gave up 3 bases and J gave up 2 bases, with 8 bases separating them. This CDR3 has 13 residues. CDR3 sequence reads: CASSLGTAYEQYF. Incomplete CDR3 DNA: TGTGCCAGCAGTTTGGGTACAGCCTACGAG. The full variable domain, with the rest looked up from reference TRBV28 and TRBJ2-7, is DVKVTQSSRYLVKRTGEKVFLECVQDMDHENMFWYRQDPGLGLRLIYFSYDVKMKEKGDIPEGYSVSREKKERFSLILESASTNQTSMYLCASSLGTAYEQYFGPGTRLTVT.

With regard to this clone: The read gets to within 3 residues of the CDR3 end, and the germline J gene fills in the rest. The J gene is TRBJ2-6, the V gene TRBV29-1; 11 bases map to TRBD1. The CDR3 has 12 residues. CDR1 is SQVTM and CDR2 is ANQGSEA in the germline V gene. CDR3 in amino acids: CSVGGQGDLLTF. The DNA read from the CDR3 is TGCAGCGTTGGGGGACAGGGGGATCTC. Full variable domain (remainder filled in from reference TRBV29-1 and TRBJ2-6): SAVISQKPSRDICQRGTSLTIQCQVDSQVTMMFWYRQQPGQSLTLIATANQGSEATYESGFVIDKFPISRPNLTFSTLTVSNMSPEDSSIYLCSVGGQGDLLTFGAGSRLTVL.

As to this clone: The missing CDR3 end, 3 residues past where the read stops, is filled in from the germline J gene. The V and J genes are TRBV6-4 and TRBJ2-2; the D gene is possibly TRBD2 (6 bases). Germline-derived CDR1 and CDR2 are MRHNA and SNTAGT. The length of the CDR3 is 14 residues. The germline V and J ends were trimmed by 3 bases and 5 bases, with 10 bases remaining between them. CDR3 region: CASSEEGGTGELFF. The part of the CDR3 DNA that was read is TGTGCCAGCAGTGAGGAGGGCGGGACCGGGGAG.

A word on this clone: The sequenced fragment ends 3 residues before the CDR3 boundary, so the rest is inferred from the germline J gene. The chain couples TRBV14 to TRBJ1-1; the D gene is possibly TRBD1 (5 bases). The V end was cut by 0 bases, the J end by 1 base, with 21 bases between. This CDR3 comprises 19 residues. From germline, CDR1 is SGHDN and CDR2 FVKESK. CDR3 amino acids: CASSQDGSNSGSWNTEAFF. The CDR3 bases that were read are TGTGCCAGCAGCCAAGATGGTTCTAATTCAGGGTCTTGGAACACTGAA.

Note on this clone: From the germline J gene comes the end of the CDR3, since the read stops 3 residues before it. The rearrangement joins TRBV7-2 to TRBJ1-2; D is perhaps TRBD1 (6 bases). Germline values: CDR1 SGHTA, CDR2 FQGNSA. The CDR3 length is 14 residues. The part of the CDR3 DNA that was read is TGTGCCAGCAGCTTTACAGGGAACTCCTACGAC. This translates into CASSFTGNSYD. The whole CDR3 sequence is CASSFTGNSYDYTF.

Note on this clone: The sequence runs out 3 residues before the end of the CDR3; the remainder is reconstructed from the germline J gene. V and J are TRBV7-3 and TRBJ1-2; D is perhaps TRBD1 (5 bases). This CDR3 contains 13 residues. CDR1 is SGHTA and CDR2 is FQGTGA in the germline V gene. CDR3 loop: CASSLGQGQGYTF. The sequenced CDR3 bases are TGTGCCAGCAGCTTAGGGCAGGGTCAAGGC.

For this clone: The CDR3 end falls 3 residues outside the read, so it is completed with the germline J gene. The chain has TRBV4-1 and TRBJ1-1; D is unresolved. V was shortened by 3 bases and J by 6 bases, with 14 bases between the two germline ends. The germline gives CDR1 MGHRA, CDR2 YSYEKL. The CDR3 runs to 14 residues. CDR3 in amino acids: CASSHSRIEPEAFF. Partial CDR3 DNA: TGCGCCAGCAGCCACTCCCGCATAGAGCCTGAA.

In the case of this clone: The CDR3 end falls 3 residues outside the read, so it is completed with the germline J gene. The chain recombines TRBV2 with TRBJ1-2, with 12 bases matching TRBD1. Germline loops: CDR1 SNHLY, CDR2 FYNNEI. This CDR3 has 15 residues. V lost 6 bases and J lost 3; bases outside the gene matches: 5. The CDR3 sequence is CASRAGTGGYYGYTF. CDR3 bases read: TGTGCCAGCAGAGCCGGGACAGGGGGCTACTATGGC.

Concerning this clone itself: Coverage ceases 3 residues before the CDR3 finishes, and the germline J gene fills in the end. V gene TRBV7-9 combines with J gene TRBJ1-6; weak D call: TRBD1 (5 bases). This CDR3 region has 14 residues. The V and J ends lost 2 bases and 8 bases respectively, with 10 bases between them. Germline V lookup: CDR1 SEHNR, CDR2 FQNEAQ (reference sequence). CDR3 in amino acids: CASSLSRQHSPLHF. The CDR3 DNA, read in part, is TGTGCCAGCAGCTTAAGCAGACAGCATTCACCC.

Details on this clone: Coverage ceases 3 residues before the CDR3 finishes, and the germline J gene fills in the end. The chain combines TRBV29-1 with TRBJ2-7, with 9 positions matching TRBD1. Germline loops: CDR1 SQVTM, CDR2 ANQGSEA. The CDR3 is 14 residues long. The V and J ends lost 3 bases and 2 bases, in that order; junction bases with no gene match: 5. The part of the CDR3 DNA that was read is TGCAGCGTTGATCTCGGACAGGGGACCTACGAG. Translating gives CSVDLGQGTYE. The full-length CDR3 reads as CSVDLGQGTYEQYF.

As concerns this clone: The read comes to an end 3 residues before the CDR3 does, leaving the germline J gene to fill in the end. The chain is built from TRBV11-2 and TRBJ1-2, with a weak D call TRBD1 (6 bases). The CDR3 contains 14 residues. The V end was cut by 5 bases, the J end by 4 bases, with 14 bases between. The germline gives CDR1 SGHAT, CDR2 FQNNGV. CDR3 bases read: TGTGCCAGCAGCGCCCCAGGGGAGGGCTATGGC. It encodes CASSAPGEGYG. The full CDR3 protein is CASSAPGEGYGYTF.

Note on this clone: Sequencing ends 3 residues short of the CDR3 end; the germline J gene provides the rest. This chain links TRBV7-2 with TRBJ2-3; TRBD1 matches 8 bases. Germline CDR1 and CDR2: SGHTA and FQGNSA. CDR3 length: 14 residues. CDR3 bases read: TGTGCCAGCAGCTTCGGACAGGGCACGGAGACG. This translates into CASSFGQGTET. The entire CDR3 protein reads CASSFGQGTETQYF.

CDR3 in amino acids: CASSPGLASYEQYF. The CDR3 bases that were read are TGTGCCAGCAGTCCGGGACTAGCGTCCTACGAG. The V call is TRBV12-3 or TRBV12-4, the J call TRBJ2-7; 10 bases are shared with TRBD2. The read finishes 3 residues shy of the CDR3 end, and the germline J gene is used to complete it. The CDR3 contains 14 residues. J was trimmed by 1 base and V by 5 bases; bases with no gene match: 2.

In the case of this clone: The read halts 3 residues ahead of the CDR3 end, with the missing end drawn from the germline J gene. The chain combines TRBV6-4 with TRBJ1-2; 7 nucleotides match TRBD1. The CDR3 spans 13 residues. The germline CDR1 and CDR2 sequences are MRHNA and SNTAGT. Trimming at V came to 0 bases and at J to 6 bases, leaving 1 base not matched to a gene. The part of the CDR3 DNA that was read is TGTGCCAGCAGTGACTCGACAGGGAATGGC. Its protein is CASSDSTGNG. The whole CDR3 is CASSDSTGNGYTF.

Remarks on this clone: The CDR3 end is not reached by the read, which stops 3 residues before it; the germline J gene fills it in. The gene calls are TRBV24-1 and TRBJ1-1, with a tentative D call TRBD1 (5 bases). Germline values: CDR1 KGHDR, CDR2 SFDVKD. This CDR3 region has 13 residues. V dropped 8 bases and J dropped 3 bases, with 12 bases sitting between them. CDR3 amino acids: CATTGSPYTEAFF. CDR3 DNA (partial): TGTGCCACCACAGGGTCGCCTTACACTGAA.

Incomplete CDR3 DNA: TGTGCCTGGCAGGACAGGGGTTATAGCAATCAGCCC. Its translation: CAWQDRGYSNQP. The whole CDR3 sequence is CAWQDRGYSNQPQHF. The chain joins TRBV30 to TRBJ1-5, with TRBD1 matching over 9 bases. The CDR3 goes on 3 residues after the read ends, and that part is filled in from the germline J gene. The J segment lost 0 bases and the V segment lost 5 bases, leaving 5 bases of the junction unmatched. In germline, CDR1 is GTSNPN, CDR2 SVGIG (reference sequence). CDR3 length equals 15 residues.

This clone is hyperexpanded by frequency. The DNA ends 3 residues before the CDR3 does, and the rest of the CDR3 is filled in from the germline J gene. J is TRBJ2-5 and V is TRBV7-3; 7 nucleotides align to TRBD2. V lost 4 bases to trimming and J lost 4 bases; unmatched junction nucleotides: 6. The CDR3 contains 14 residues. In germline, CDR1 is SGHTA, CDR2 FQGTGA. The covered CDR3 bases are TGTGCCAGCAGCTCAGGGACTATCCCAGAGACC. It codes for CASSSGTIPET. The whole CDR3 region reads CASSSGTIPETQYF.

Comment on this clone: Read data end 3 residues before the CDR3 end; the end is taken from the germline J gene. This chain connects TRBV23-1 to TRBJ1-1, with D possibly being TRBD1 (6 bases). TRBV23-1 carries the ORF label, with uncertain function. The CDR3 consists of 13 residues. The V end lost 3 bases, the J end lost 6 bases, and 11 bases lay between the germline ends. The chain's CDR3 is CASSHSRGSEAFF. The part of the CDR3 DNA that was read is TGCGCCAGCAGTCATTCCAGGGGCTCTGAA.

Notes on this clone: The observed sequence ends 3 residues before the CDR3 terminus, with the missing tail filled in from the germline J gene. V usage is TRBV4-1 and J usage is TRBJ2-3; 10 nucleotides align to TRBD1. Trimming cost V 1 base and J 1 base; bases outside gene matches: 5. The germline V gene has CDR1 MGHRA and CDR2 YSYEKL. This CDR3 has 17 amino acids. The CDR3 is CASSQVGTGAGTDTQYF. CDR3 bases read: TGCGCCAGCAGCCAAGTGGGGACAGGGGCCGGCACAGATACG.

Comment on this clone: The read halts 3 residues ahead of the CDR3 end, with the missing end drawn from the germline J gene. The V call is TRBV7-8, the J call TRBJ1-2; no reliable D call. From germline, CDR1 is SGHVS and CDR2 FQNEAQ. The length of the CDR3 is 14 residues. Partial CDR3 DNA: TGTGCCAGCAGCTTCCGGACTACCCGCTTCGAC. Amino acid sequence: CASSFRTTRFD. The complete CDR3 sequence is CASSFRTTRFDYTF.

Notes on this clone: The sequence runs out 3 residues before the end of the CDR3; the remainder is reconstructed from the germline J gene. The chain couples TRBV7-8 to TRBJ2-7; the D gene is possibly TRBD2 (6 bases). From germline, CDR1 is SGHVS and CDR2 FQNEAQ. V was shortened by 7 bases and J by 3 bases, with 16 bases between the two germline ends. CDR3 length: 14 residues. CDR3 region: CASTRRDSLYEQYF. Incomplete CDR3 DNA: TGTGCCAGCACCCGCCGGGACTCCCTCTACGAG.

Regarding this clone: With the read ending 3 residues before the CDR3 end, the germline J gene is used to fill in that end. This chain uses TRBV19 with TRBJ1-2; 8 nucleotides align to TRBD1. Germline CDR1 and CDR2: LNHDA and SQIVND (reference sequence). The CDR3 extends over 17 amino acids. J gave up 2 bases and V 5 bases, and 13 bases lay outside the gene matches. Partial CDR3 DNA: TGTGCCAGTAGTCTACTAACGGGCGACAGGGGAAACTATGGC. This sequence encodes CASSLLTGDRGNYG. The entire CDR3 protein reads CASSLLTGDRGNYGYTF.

Details on this clone: Coverage ceases 3 residues before the CDR3 finishes, and the germline J gene fills in the end. The chain uses TRBV5-6 and TRBJ2-7, with 12 bases matching TRBD2. Germline V lookup: CDR1 SGHDT, CDR2 YYEEEE. The V gene end was trimmed by 0 bases and the J gene end by 6 bases; junction bases not matched to a gene: 1. This CDR3 region has 14 residues. The CDR3 region is CASSLGLAGVEQYF. CDR3 DNA (partial): TGTGCCAGCAGCTTGGGACTAGCGGGAGTCGAG.